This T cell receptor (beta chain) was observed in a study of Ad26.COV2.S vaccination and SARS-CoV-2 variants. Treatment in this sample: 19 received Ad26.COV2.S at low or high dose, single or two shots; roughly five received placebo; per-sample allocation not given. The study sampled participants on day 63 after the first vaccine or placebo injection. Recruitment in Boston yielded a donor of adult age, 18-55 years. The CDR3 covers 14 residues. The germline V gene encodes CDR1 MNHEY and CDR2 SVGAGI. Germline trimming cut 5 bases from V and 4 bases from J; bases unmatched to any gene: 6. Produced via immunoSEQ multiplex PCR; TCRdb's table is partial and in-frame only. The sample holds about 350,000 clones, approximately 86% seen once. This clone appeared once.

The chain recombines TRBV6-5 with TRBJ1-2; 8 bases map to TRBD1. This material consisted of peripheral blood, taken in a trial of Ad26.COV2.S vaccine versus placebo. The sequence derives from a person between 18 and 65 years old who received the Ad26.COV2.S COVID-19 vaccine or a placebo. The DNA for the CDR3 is TGTGCCAGCAGTCCCACGGGACAGGTCTATGGCTACACCTTC. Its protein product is CASSPTGQVYGYTF.